These 23 T cell receptor beta chains share one sample of origin, sequenced in a study of metastatic and nonmetastatic thyroid tumors (dated by TCRdb to the early 2020s). Receptor amplification or capture employed PCR. The sequencer was an Illumina HiSeq 4000. TCRdb took the public reads, trimmed them with fastp at Q25, ran MiXCR for clone calling and kept in-frame beta chains. The table for this sample lists 3,500 to 5,000 clones; around 20% of them were counted only once. The ten largest account for 25% to 35% of the sample. No treatment had been received by any patient before thyroid surgery. Sequencing was performed on tumor tissue. Every receptor here comes from a male donor with papillary thyroid cancer or a benign thyroid nodule (not recorded which). Some clones in this sample may be carry-over from other donors' samples.

This clone was counted between two and nine times. V usage is TRBV6-1 and J usage is TRBJ2-1, with 10 bases matching TRBD2. Germline V gene lookup returns CDR1 MNHNS and CDR2 SASEGT. This CDR3 has 14 residues. With 6 bases clipped from V and 5 bases from J, the junction kept 4 bases outside the gene matches. The chain's CDR3 is CASSLAGENNEQFF. Written as DNA, the CDR3 is TGTGCCAGCAGCCTAGCGGGGGAAAACAATGAGCAGTTCTTC.

This clone came up many times. This chain uses TRBV7-3 with TRBJ2-3; no reliable D call. This CDR3 comprises 15 residues. The V and J ends lost 0 bases and 3 bases respectively, with 10 bases between them. Germline CDR1 and CDR2: SGHTA and FQGTGA. The CDR3 loop is CASSLTPTQTDTQYF. The CDR3 DNA follows: TGTGCCAGCAGCTTAACGCCGACTCAGACAGATACGCAGTATTTT.

This clone rates as medium-sized. V is TRBV7-3 and J is TRBJ2-3, with D possibly called TRBD1 or TRBD2 (5 bases each). Germline assignment: CDR1 SGHTA and CDR2 FQGTGA. V was cut by 0 bases and J by 8 bases, with 12 bases left in between. The CDR3 consists of 14 residues. The chain's CDR3 is CASSLTGTLSTQYF. The CDR3, as DNA: TGTGCCAGCAGCTTAACGGGGACCCTATCTACGCAGTATTTT. Full variable domain (missing parts from reference TRBV7-3 and TRBJ2-3): GAGVSQTPSNKVTEKGKYVELRCDPISGHTALYWYRQSLGQGPEFLIYFQGTGAADDSGLPNDRFFAVRPEGSVSTLKIQRTERGDSAVYLCASSLTGTLSTQYFGPGTRLTVL.

Sample share makes this clone medium-sized (0.01 to 0.1%). This chain uses TRBV11-1 with TRBJ2-1; 11 nucleotides agree with TRBD2. The CDR3 runs to 16 residues. Trimming at V came to 1 base and at J to 6 bases, leaving 5 bases not matched to a gene. The germline V gene encodes CDR1 SGHAT and CDR2 FQDESV (reference sequence). The CDR3 region is CASSLGTSGGINEQFF. In DNA form, the CDR3 reads TGTGCCAGCAGCTTAGGTACTAGCGGGGGAATCAATGAGCAGTTCTTC.

Notes on this clone: The conserved closing phenylalanine or tryptophan is absent in this CDR3, likely reflecting a read error. The chain has TRBV7-8 and TRBJ1-5; D unclear. Germline CDR1 is SGHVS and CDR2 is FQNEAQ. Trimming took 0 bases from V and 7 from J, leaving 7 bases between them. The CDR3 covers 13 residues. CDR3 protein: CASSLAAGQPQHS. As DNA, the CDR3 is TGTGCCAGCAGCTTAGCGGCCGGGCAGCCCCAGCATTCT.

CDR3 amino acids: CASSDGGGTPYEQYF. Written as DNA, the CDR3 is TGCGCCAGCAGTGATGGCGGGGGTACTCCCTACGAGCAGTACTTC. The V call is TRBV10-1, the J call TRBJ2-7; TRBD2 matches at 7 bases. CDR1 is WNHNN, CDR2 SYGVQD, per germline (reference sequence). There are 15 residues in the CDR3. V lost 3 bases, J lost 2 bases, and 7 bases stayed unmatched.

The gene calls are TRBV28 and TRBJ2-1; D uncertain. The CDR3 is 16 amino acids. CDR1 and CDR2 from the germline V gene are MDHEN and SYDVKM. The V end was cut by 5 bases, the J end by 6 bases, with 20 bases between. The DNA of the CDR3 is TGTGCCAGCAGTAAACGCACTATTGCCCGGAGCAATGAGCAGTTCTTC. As protein: CASSKRTIARSNEQFF. The full variable domain, its missing parts supplied by reference TRBV28 and TRBJ2-1, is DVKVTQSSRYLVKRTGEKVFLECVQDMDHENMFWYRQDPGLGLRLIYFSYDVKMKEKGDIPEGYSVSREKKERFSLILESASTNQTSMYLCASSKRTIARSNEQFFGPGTRLTVL.

In its sample, this clone ranks as medium-sized. CDR3 amino acids: CSANGRNSYEQYF. The CDR3 DNA reads as TGCAGTGCTAACGGGAGGAACTCCTACGAGCAGTACTTC. The chain links TRBV20-1 to TRBJ2-7; 7 nucleotides match TRBD2. The CDR3 has 13 amino acids. Germline values: CDR1 DFQATT, CDR2 SNEGSKA (reference sequence). J was trimmed by 0 bases and V by 4 bases; bases with no gene match: 3.

By frequency in the sample, this clone is medium-sized. The rearrangement links TRBV15 to TRBJ2-5, with D maybe TRBD2 (6 bases). Trimming stripped 3 bases from V and 0 bases from J, with 11 bases between. The germline V gene has CDR1 LNHNV and CDR2 YYDKDF (reference sequence). CDR3 size: 15 residues. Here the CDR3 reads CATSSGGLDQETQYF. CDR3 DNA sequence: TGTGCCACCAGCAGTGGGGGACTGGACCAAGAGACCCAGTACTTC.

The CDR3 region is CASSADGASGNTIYF. The CDR3, as DNA: TGCGCCAGCAGCGCGGACGGGGCCTCTGGAAACACCATATATTTT. The rearrangement joins TRBV5-1 to TRBJ1-3; D perhaps matches TRBD1 (5 bases). V was shortened by 4 bases and J by 0 bases, with 11 bases between the two germline ends. This CDR3 comprises 15 residues. CDR1 is SGHRS, CDR2 YFSETQ, per germline.

The gene calls are TRBV27 and TRBJ2-7; 13 bases line up with TRBD2. CDR3 length: 17 amino acids. Losses at the gene ends were 5 bases for V and 7 bases for J; bases not matched to a gene: 14. Germline assignment: CDR1 MNHEY and CDR2 SMNVEV (reference sequence). This CDR3 reads CASSPGLAGPNPGEQYF. CDR3 nucleotides: TGTGCCAGCAGTCCGGGACTAGCGGGACCAAATCCAGGGGAGCAGTACTTC.

This rearrangement joins TRBV27 to TRBJ1-2, with TRBD1 identical over 9 bases. The CDR3 is made up of 14 amino acids. In germline, CDR1 is MNHEY, CDR2 SMNVEV (reference sequence). Trimming cost V 3 bases and J 7 bases; bases outside gene matches: 6. The CDR3 reads CASSLLGTGFGYTF. The CDR3 DNA reads TGTGCCAGCAGTTTGTTAGGGACAGGGTTTGGCTACACCTTC.

Sample share makes this clone large. V and J are TRBV27 and TRBJ2-1, with D maybe TRBD1 (7 bases). The germline V gene encodes CDR1 MNHEY and CDR2 SMNVEV (reference sequence). This CDR3 region has 15 residues. The V and J ends lost 6 bases and 2 bases respectively, with 14 bases between them. CDR3 in amino acids: CASRGGGTTYNEQFF. CDR3 DNA sequence: TGTGCCAGCAGAGGGGGCGGGACCACCTACAATGAGCAGTTCTTC.

This clone is large by share. The rearrangement joins TRBV6-5 to TRBJ2-7, with D maybe TRBD1 (6 bases). Deletions cut 2 bases from V and 4 bases from J, with 9 bases between. This CDR3 spans 13 amino acids. Germline assignment: CDR1 MNHEY and CDR2 SVGAGI. The CDR3 protein is CASSYGGWYEQYF. The CDR3 DNA reads as TGTGCCAGCAGTTACGGGGGCTGGTACGAGCAGTACTTC.

The rearrangement uses TRBV20-1 and TRBJ2-3; TRBD2 is a possible D gene (6 bases). Trimming took 3 bases from V and 0 from J, leaving 19 bases between them. Per the germline V gene, CDR1 is DFQATT and CDR2 is SNEGSKA (reference sequence). The CDR3 loop spans 17 amino acids. The CDR3, as DNA: TGCAGTGCTAGCCGCCTCACTAGCAGCACTAGCACAGATACGCAGTATTTT. Amino acid sequence: CSASRLTSSTSTDTQYF.

In regard to this clone: As the CDR3 is not closed by the conserved phenylalanine or tryptophan, this likely results from a read error. It is unclear where the CDR3 begins or ends on the DNA, so no DNA is shown, and the CDR3 is as TCRdb lists it. This chain connects TRBV28 to TRBJ1-2. From germline, CDR1 is MDHEN and CDR2 SYDVKM. Both ends counted, the CDR3 spans 11 residues. The CDR3 spells CASSLNYGYAS.

Relative to its sample, this clone is large. The chain combines TRBV6-2 or TRBV6-3 with TRBJ2-7; D unclear. There are 11 residues in the CDR3. With 5 bases removed from V and 2 bases from J, the gap between germline ends came to 4 bases. The V gene's germline CDR1 is MNHEY and CDR2 SVGEGT. The CDR3 protein is CASSRPYEQYF. The CDR3 coding sequence is TGTGCCAGCAGTCGCCCCTACGAGCAGTACTTC.

The chain recombines TRBV6-2 or TRBV6-3 with TRBJ2-1; 7 bases are a match to TRBD1. Trimming removed 6 bases from V and 0 bases from J; junction bases left unmatched: 11. Germline CDR1 and CDR2: MNHEY and SVGEGT. The CDR3 sequence is 17 residues long. The CDR3 nucleotides are TGTGCCAGCAGGAGGGACAGCCCCGCGAGCTCCTACAATGAGCAGTTCTTC. Translated: CASRRDSPASSYNEQFF.

V and J are TRBV20-1 and TRBJ1-1; tentatively, D is TRBD1 (5 bases). This CDR3 contains 12 residues. V lost 1 base to trimming and J lost 10 bases, with 13 bases between them. Germline V gives CDR1 DFQATT, CDR2 SNEGSKA (reference sequence). Here the CDR3 reads CSARADRDSAFF. The CDR3 bases are TGCAGTGCTAGAGCCGACCGGGACTCAGCTTTCTTT.

This clone is labeled as large. This chain joins TRBV6-2 or TRBV6-3 and TRBJ2-7; no reliable D call. The CDR3 totals 15 residues. Trimming removed 2 bases at V and 4 bases at J, with 15 bases between. Looked up from germline, CDR1 is MNHEY and CDR2 is SVGEGT. The CDR3 protein is CASSYLRPNDYEQYF. In DNA, the CDR3 is TGTGCCAGCAGTTACCTCAGACCAAATGATTACGAGCAGTACTTC.

This clone was recorded at least ten times. The CDR3 nucleotides are TGTGCCAGCAGTGGAGGGGGGAACGAGCAGTACTTC. It yields the protein CASSGGGNEQYF. The chain has TRBV6-1 and TRBJ2-7; D possibly matches TRBD1 or TRBD2 (6 bases each). The CDR3 runs 12 residues. V was trimmed by 4 bases and J by 5 bases, leaving 9 bases between them. In germline, CDR1 is MNHNS, CDR2 SASEGT.

In its sample, this clone was seen once. DNA for the CDR3: TGCAGTGCTAGAGTTAGCGGGAGTAAGCGGACCCAGTACTTC. It encodes CSARVSGSKRTQYF. V and J are TRBV20-1 and TRBJ2-5; TRBD2 matches at 9 bases. CDR3 length: 14 amino acids. Germline CDR1 is DFQATT and CDR2 is SNEGSKA (reference sequence). The V gene end was trimmed by 1 base and the J gene end by 7 bases; junction bases not matched to a gene: 7.

This clone came up many times. A much more abundant neighbour one base away suggests this may be a read error. The sample contains more than one DNA sequence encoding this CDR3. This chain's CDR3 is CASSVIPGLADTQYF. The CDR3 DNA sequence: TGTGCCAGCAGCGTCATACCGGGGCTGGCAGATACGCAGTATTTT. J is TRBJ2-3 and V is TRBV9; possibly TRBD1 or TRBD2 for D (5 bases each). CDR1 and CDR2 (germline): SGDLS, YYNGEE. The CDR3 is 15 amino acids. V shed 2 bases and J shed 4 bases, with 14 bases lying between them.